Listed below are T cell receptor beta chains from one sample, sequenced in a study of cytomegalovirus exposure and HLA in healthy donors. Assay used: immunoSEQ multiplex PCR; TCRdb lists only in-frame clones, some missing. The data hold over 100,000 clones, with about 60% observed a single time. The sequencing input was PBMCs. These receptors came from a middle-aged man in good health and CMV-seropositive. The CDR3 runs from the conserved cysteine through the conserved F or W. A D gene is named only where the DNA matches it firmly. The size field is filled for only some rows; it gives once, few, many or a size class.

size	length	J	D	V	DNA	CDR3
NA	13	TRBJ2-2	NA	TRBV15	TGTGCCACCAGCCCGCGTATCACCGGGGAGCTGTTTTTT	CATSPRITGELFF
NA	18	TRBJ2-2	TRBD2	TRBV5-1	TGCGCCAGCAGCTTGGAGGGACTAGCGGGAGTCGGCACCGGGGAGCTGTTTTTT	CASSLEGLAGVGTGELFF
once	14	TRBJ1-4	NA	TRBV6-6	TGTGCCAGCAGTTACCGAGCGGACGGGGAAAAACTGTTTTTT	CASSYRADGEKLFF
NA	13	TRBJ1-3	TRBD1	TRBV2	TGTGCCAGCAGTGCAGACAGGGCCAACACCATATATTTT	CASSADRANTIYF
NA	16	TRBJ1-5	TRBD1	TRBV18	TGTGCCAGCTCACAGACCCAGGGGGTAGGTGGTCAGCCCCAGCATTTT	CASSQTQGVGGQPQHF
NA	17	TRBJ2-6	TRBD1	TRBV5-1	TGCGCCAGCAGCTTGGCTGAGACAGGGGCTGGGGCCAACGTCCTGACTTTC	CASSLAETGAGANVLTF
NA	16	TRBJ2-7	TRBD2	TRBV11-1	TGTGCCAGCAGCCGTTACCTAGCGGGAGGATCCTACGAGCAGTACTTC	CASSRYLAGGSYEQYF
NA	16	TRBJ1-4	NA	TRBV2	TGTGCCAGCAGAAGCGACAGAGTGTCAACTAATGAAAAACTGTTTTTT	CASRSDRVSTNEKLFF
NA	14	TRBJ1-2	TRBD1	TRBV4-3	TGCGCCAGCAGCCATCGGACAGGGTTGGGCGGCTACACCTTC	CASSHRTGLGGYTF
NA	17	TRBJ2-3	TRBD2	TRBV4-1	TGCGCCAGCAGCCAAGATTATGGGACTAGCGGTACAGATACGCAGTATTTT	CASSQDYGTSGTDTQYF
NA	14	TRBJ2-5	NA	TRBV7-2	TGTGCCAGCAGCTTAGCTCCAGATCAAGAGACCCAGTACTTC	CASSLAPDQETQYF
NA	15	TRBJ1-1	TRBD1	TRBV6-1	TGTGCCAGCAGCCTACAGGGGGCGCAGGGCACTGAAGCTTTCTTT	CASSLQGAQGTEAFF
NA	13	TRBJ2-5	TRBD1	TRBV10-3	TGTGCCATCTCGGACAGGATCCAAGAGACCCAGTACTTC	CAISDRIQETQYF
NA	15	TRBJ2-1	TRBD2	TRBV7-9	TGTGCCAGCAGCTTAGCTCTTAGCGGGAGGGCTGAGCAGTTCTTC	CASSLALSGRAEQFF
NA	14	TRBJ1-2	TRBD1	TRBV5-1	TGCGCCAGCAGCTACGGGACAGACCTCTATGGCTACACCTTC	CASSYGTDLYGYTF
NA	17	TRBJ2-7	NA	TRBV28	TGTGCCAGCAGCCCCCAACGGGTGTCTCCTCTAACCTACGAGCAGTACTTC	CASSPQRVSPLTYEQYF
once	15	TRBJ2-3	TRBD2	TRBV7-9	TGTGCCAGCAGCTGGAGCGGGGGCGGGACAGATACGCAGTATTTT	CASSWSGGGTDTQYF
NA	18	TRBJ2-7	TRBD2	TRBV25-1	TGTGCCAGCAGTGCCTTGATTGGGACTAGCGGGGCCTCCAACGAGCAGTACTTC	CASSALIGTSGASNEQYF